The 5 T cell receptor beta chains presented below share a single source sample, sequenced in a study of identifying expanded T cells in peripheral blood. Sequencing was performed with immunoSEQ multiplex PCR; in TCRdb, only in-frame clones are kept and a portion is missing. The sample includes some 100,000 clones, about 87% of them seen just once. The sample was blood. These receptors came from a person aged 18 to 75 in good health.

This chain uses TRBV2 with TRBJ2-1; 11 nucleotides align to TRBD1. Germline V lookup: CDR1 SNHLY, CDR2 FYNNEI. The CDR3 runs to 16 residues. V lost 8 bases, J lost 5 bases, and 11 bases stayed unmatched. The CDR3 DNA reads TGTGCCAGCGACCCCAGGACAGGGGGCTTACACAATGAGCAGTTCTTC. This gives the protein CASDPRTGGLHNEQFF.

V gene TRBV9 combines with J gene TRBJ2-5; 10 nucleotides align to TRBD2. From germline, CDR1 is SGDLS and CDR2 YYNGEE. V was clipped by 3 bases and J by 4 bases; unmatched bases: 6. This CDR3 is built from 15 residues. Written as DNA, the CDR3 is TGTGCCAGCAGCGACATTAGCGGGGGGACAGAGACCCAGTACTTC. Amino acid sequence: CASSDISGGTETQYF.

V usage is TRBV6-1 and J usage is TRBJ1-5; no firm D call. The CDR3 contains 14 residues. Per germline, CDR1 MNHNS and CDR2 SASEGT. V lost 7 bases and J 0 bases, leaving 10 bases between the germline ends. For the CDR3, the DNA is TGTGCCAGCATAAGGACGGATAGCAATCAGCCCCAGCATTTT. Residues: CASIRTDSNQPQHF.

This clone was detected a few times. The chain couples TRBV5-4 to TRBJ1-2; D unclear. The CDR3 is made up of 14 amino acids. V lost 0 bases and J 1 base, leaving 7 bases between the germline ends. The V gene's germline CDR1 is SGHNT and CDR2 YYREEE (reference sequence). CDR3 sequence: CASSLERRNYGYTF. The CDR3 region has the DNA TGTGCCAGCAGCTTGGAAAGGCGTAACTATGGCTACACCTTC.

The chain joins TRBV6-1 to TRBJ1-2, with a tentative D call TRBD1 (6 bases). The germline V and J ends were trimmed by 4 bases and 6 bases, with 18 bases remaining between them. Germline CDR1 is MNHNS and CDR2 is SASEGT. There are 15 residues in the CDR3. Here the CDR3 reads CASSATPTGFDGYTF. The CDR3 nucleotides are TGTGCCAGCAGTGCAACCCCCACAGGGTTCGATGGCTACACCTTC.